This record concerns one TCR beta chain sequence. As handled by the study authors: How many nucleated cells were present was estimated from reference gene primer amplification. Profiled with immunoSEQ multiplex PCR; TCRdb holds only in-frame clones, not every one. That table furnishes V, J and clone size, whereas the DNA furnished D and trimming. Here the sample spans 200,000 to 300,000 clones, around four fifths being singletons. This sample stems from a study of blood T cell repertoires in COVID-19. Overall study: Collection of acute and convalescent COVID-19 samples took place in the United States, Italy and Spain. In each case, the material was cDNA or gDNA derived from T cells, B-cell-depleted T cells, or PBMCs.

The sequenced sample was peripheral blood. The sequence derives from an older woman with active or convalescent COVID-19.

CDR3 nucleotides: TGCAGCGCCGTGGACAGGGGGCTAGGCTACACCTTC. This encodes CSAVDRGLGYTF. The chain joins TRBV29-1 to TRBJ1-2; 11 nucleotides align to TRBD1. The J segment lost 8 bases and the V segment lost 7 bases, leaving 6 bases of the junction unmatched. This CDR3 contains 12 residues. Germline CDR1 is SQVTM and CDR2 is ANQGSEA.